Included here is one T cell receptor beta chain sequence, with context. MiXCR, run by TCRdb on the RT-PCR reads, gives a single entry per CDR3 protein. Of hundreds of thousands of distinct CDR3 sequences in the sample, 13% to 15% were seen once. There are 11 residues in the CDR3. From germline, CDR1 is SNHLY and CDR2 FYNNEI. Between the trimmed V and J ends, which lost 3 bases and 8 bases, there was a span of 5 bases. This chain links TRBV2 with TRBJ1-5; D is undetermined. The sample taken for sequencing was memory CD4+ T cells from blood. The sequence derives from a female donor in good health, serving as a healthy control. The CDR3 coding sequence is TGTGCCAGCAGTGATTACGAGCCCCAGCATTTT. This encodes CASSDYEPQHF.